This TCR beta chain appears in the sequencing data of a study of blood T cell repertoires in COVID-19. In the study overall: The samples span acute and convalescent COVID-19 from the United States, Italy and Spain. Nucleic acid was either cDNA or gDNA, and it came from T cells, B-cell-depleted T cells, or PBMCs.

The table came from immunoSEQ multiplex PCR; TCRdb's copy has only in-frame clones and leaves some out. The sample consists of fewer than 250,000 clones, roughly 91% of them appearing once. V lost 5 bases and J lost 2, with 7 bases in between. There are 14 residues in the CDR3. Germline V gene data show CDR1 as SEHNR and CDR2 as FQNEAQ (reference sequence). V gene TRBV7-9 combines with J gene TRBJ2-6; no reliable D call. The sequencing sample was made of PBMCs or T cells enriched from blood (not recorded which). The TCR comes from a man aged 30-40 years in a cohort exposed to, infected with or recovered from COVID-19 (not recorded which). The CDR3 DNA sequence: TGTGCCAGCAGCCTCCTAACTGGGGCCAACGTCCTGACTTTC. Its protein is CASSLLTGANVLTF.